This entry is about one T cell receptor beta chain. Those who donated were healthy HIV-negative adults, with no recent acute infections or vaccinations reported. CD4+ cells underwent separation, giving CD45RA+ naive and CD45RA-negative memory subsets. The CDR3 loop spans 16 amino acids. Germline CDR1 is MGHRA and CDR2 is YSYEKL. Trimming at V came to 4 bases and at J to 5 bases, leaving 5 bases not matched to a gene. The entry originates in a study of shared clonotypes between healthy human individuals. Assay: immunoSEQ multiplex PCR; the TCRdb copy retains only in-frame clones and omits some. The top ten clones hold around 0.35% of a sample with 2,500,000 or so clones, just under 95% of them seen once.

This chain joins TRBV4-1 and TRBJ2-2, with 12 nucleotides matching TRBD2. This clonotype originated in a man aged 18 to 29 in good health. Some clones in this sample may be carry-over from other donors' samples. The sequencing sample was made of naive CD4+ T cells from PBMCs. Sample subset: CD45RA+ positively selected. The chain's CDR3 is CASSPSGRAGTGELFF. The CDR3 DNA reads TGCGCCAGCAGCCCTAGCGGGAGGGCCGGTACCGGGGAGCTGTTTTTT.